A single sample is the source of the 20 T cell receptor beta chains below, sequenced in a study of T cell responses to AZD1222 COVID-19 vaccine. TCRdb's copy holds only in-frame clones and misses some; the assay was immunoSEQ multiplex PCR. Of some 120,000 clones listed, 85% to 90% are singletons. Sequencing was performed on peripheral blood, taken 28 days after the second AZD1222 dose. These receptors were collected from an adult who received the AZD1222 COVID-19 vaccine.

J is TRBJ2-3 and V is TRBV18; 10 bases map to TRBD1. The CDR3 runs to 17 residues. V lost 6 bases, J lost 2 bases, and 11 bases stayed unmatched. The germline CDR1 and CDR2 sequences are KGHSH and LQKENI. CDR3 coding DNA: TGTGCCAGCTCCCCAGGGACAGGGGCGACCTACACAGATACGCAGTATTTT. Its translation is CASSPGTGATYTDTQYF.

V and J are TRBV6-2 or TRBV6-3 and TRBJ2-7; no clear D gene. Looked up from germline, CDR1 is MNHEY and CDR2 is SVGEGT. Trimming took off 2 bases at V and 0 bases at J, with 8 bases between the two ends. There are 14 residues in the CDR3. CDR3 residues: CASSYGSGSYEQYF. CDR3 bases: TGTGCCAGCAGTTACGGGTCAGGCTCCTACGAGCAGTACTTC.

The rearrangement uses TRBV28 and TRBJ1-1; 8 nucleotides align to TRBD1. The CDR3 has 17 residues. Germline V gene sequence: CDR1 MDHEN, CDR2 SYDVKM. The J segment lost 0 bases and the V segment lost 3 bases, leaving 9 bases of the junction unmatched. The CDR3 spells CASSFSGTGGLNTEAFF. The CDR3 DNA sequence: TGTGCCAGCAGTTTCTCCGGAACAGGGGGTTTGAACACTGAAGCTTTCTTT.

This clone was counted at least ten times. The V call is TRBV19, the J call TRBJ2-2; D gene uncertain. This CDR3 spans 16 amino acids. V lost 5 bases to trimming and J lost 5 bases, with 18 bases between them. Germline CDR1 is LNHDA and CDR2 is SQIVND (reference sequence). The CDR3 loop is CASSRVQGMATGELFF. Written as DNA, the CDR3 is TGTGCCAGTAGTCGGGTGCAAGGAATGGCAACCGGGGAGCTGTTTTTT.

The rearrangement uses TRBV9 and TRBJ2-7, with a possible D match to TRBD1 (6 bases). The CDR3 runs to 15 residues. V was trimmed by 0 bases and J by 3 bases, leaving 13 bases between them. Germline-derived CDR1 and CDR2 are SGDLS and YYNGEE. The CDR3 sequence is CASSVARDTSYEQYF. The CDR3 nucleotides read TGTGCCAGCAGCGTAGCCCGGGACACCAGCTACGAGCAGTACTTC.

The V call is TRBV27, the J call TRBJ2-4; D is uncertain. The CDR3 is 15 residues long. The germline V gene has CDR1 MNHEY and CDR2 SMNVEV (reference sequence). V was clipped by 10 bases and J by 4 bases, with 20 bases between them. The DNA for the CDR3 is TGTGCCACCTCAATGAAATATATCGGGAAAAACATTCAGTACTTC. Its translation is CATSMKYIGKNIQYF.

V gene TRBV11-2 combines with J gene TRBJ1-4; no firm D call. Trimming left V 1 base short and J 8 bases short, with 14 bases between. Germline assignment: CDR1 SGHAT and CDR2 FQNNGV. CDR3 length: 15 residues. Here the CDR3 reads CASSLAPRGLEKLFF. CDR3 sequence (DNA): TGTGCCAGCAGCTTAGCCCCAAGAGGACTAGAAAAACTGTTTTTT.

This chain links TRBV4-3 with TRBJ1-4, with a possible D match to TRBD1 (5 bases). The germline CDR1 and CDR2 sequences are LGHNA and YSLEER. The V gene lost 2 bases and the J gene lost 4 bases, with 11 bases spanning the gap. The CDR3 runs 15 residues. CDR3 bases: TGCGCCAGCAGCCAAACGACAGACCTTAATGAAAAACTGTTTTTT. Translating gives CASSQTTDLNEKLFF.

CDR3 loop: CASGLVVRGSGDTQYF. CDR3 nucleotide sequence: TGTGCTAGTGGTTTGGTAGTCAGGGGGTCTGGAGATACGCAGTATTTT. V and J are TRBV12-5 and TRBJ2-3, with TRBD1 identical over 7 bases. J was trimmed by 5 bases and V by 0 bases; bases with no gene match: 8. Germline values: CDR1 LGHNT, CDR2 FRNRAP. CDR3 size: 16 residues.

This clone was seen just once. The chain recombines TRBV21-1 with TRBJ2-1; the table assigns TRBD1, which was not confirmed against the DNA. TRBV21-1 is a pseudogene. The CDR3 has 16 amino acids. CDR3 nucleotide sequence: TGTGCCAGCAGCTGTAATACAGGGATCCCCTACAATGAGCAGTTCTTC. It translates to CASSCNTGIPYNEQFF.

This sequence joins TRBV7-9 and TRBJ2-7, with 7 bases lining up with TRBD1. V gave up 5 bases and J gave up 0 bases; unmatched junction bases: 4. CDR1 SEHNR and CDR2 FQNEAQ come from the germline V gene (reference sequence). The CDR3 runs to 14 residues. The CDR3 nucleotides are TGTGCCAGCAGCCACCGGGACAGCTCCTACGAGCAGTACTTC. It is translated as CASSHRDSSYEQYF.

The rearrangement uses TRBV2 and TRBJ1-2, with a possible D match to TRBD1 (6 bases). Deletions cut 6 bases from V and 6 bases from J, with 17 bases between. CDR3 length: 14 amino acids. Germline V gene lookup returns CDR1 SNHLY and CDR2 FYNNEI. The CDR3 nucleotides read TGTGCCAGCAGGCCGACAGGCCGTCTCGATGGCTACACCTTC. Its protein product is CASRPTGRLDGYTF.

V gene TRBV28 combines with J gene TRBJ2-7; perhaps TRBD1 as D (6 bases). Germline V CDR1 and CDR2: MDHEN, SYDVKM. This CDR3 region has 15 residues. Trimming took 1 base from V and 6 from J, leaving 16 bases between them. CDR3: CASSLFHRVRSEQYF. The CDR3, as DNA: TGTGCCAGCAGTTTATTTCACAGGGTTAGGAGCGAGCAGTACTTC.

The chain links TRBV13 to TRBJ2-7, with D tentatively TRBD1 (6 bases). Germline V gene lookup returns CDR1 PRHDT and CDR2 FYEKMQ (reference sequence). Trimming removed 3 bases from V and 0 bases from J, with 6 bases in between. This CDR3 has 13 residues. CDR3 nucleotide sequence: TGTGCCAGCAGCTTGGACAGCTCCTACGAGCAGTACTTC. Its translation is CASSLDSSYEQYF.

The J gene is TRBJ1-5, the V gene TRBV28; 9 bases line up with TRBD1. There are 14 residues in the CDR3. Germline V gene sequence: CDR1 MDHEN, CDR2 SYDVKM. The V and J ends lost 10 bases and 0 bases, in that order; junction bases with no gene match: 4. CDR3: CATRDRDSNQPQHF. CDR3 DNA sequence: TGTGCCACCCGGGACAGGGATAGCAATCAGCCCCAGCATTTT.

About this clone itself: Other nucleotide sequences from this sample produce the same CDR3. The chain is built from TRBV6-1 and TRBJ1-5; D is undetermined. The CDR3 runs 13 residues. Germline V gene lookup returns CDR1 MNHNS and CDR2 SASEGT. Trimming removed 0 bases at V and 2 bases at J, with 2 bases between. CDR3 region: CASSEAGNQPQHF. DNA of the CDR3: TGTGCCAGCAGTGAAGCAGGCAATCAGCCCCAGCATTTT.

The rearrangement links TRBV18 to TRBJ2-6; D might be TRBD1 (5 bases). With 3 bases removed from V and 0 bases from J, the gap between germline ends came to 12 bases. This CDR3 has 17 amino acids. Germline values: CDR1 KGHSH, CDR2 LQKENI. The CDR3, as DNA: TGTGCCAGCTCACCTGACAGCCCATTCTCTGGGGCCAACGTCCTGACTTTC. Its translation is CASSPDSPFSGANVLTF.

By share of the sample, this clone is large. This chain connects TRBV11-3 to TRBJ2-7; possible D gene TRBD1, 5 bases. This CDR3 spans 15 amino acids. Looked up from germline, CDR1 is SGHNT and CDR2 is YENEEA. With 1 base removed from V and 2 bases from J, the gap between germline ends came to 12 bases. Written as DNA, the CDR3 is TGTGCCAGCAGCTTAGCCGGAGACAGACCCTACGAGCAGTACTTC. Its protein is CASSLAGDRPYEQYF.

This clone has a handful of counts. V and J are TRBV6-6 and TRBJ1-6; weak D call: TRBD1 (5 bases). The CDR3 is made up of 14 amino acids. V shed 6 bases and J shed 5 bases, with 11 bases lying between them. The V gene's germline CDR1 is MNHNY and CDR2 SVGAGI (reference sequence). The CDR3 loop is CASRSDRNNSPLHF. DNA for the CDR3: TGTGCCAGCAGATCCGACAGAAATAATTCACCCCTCCACTTT.

This clone was observed a few times. V and J are TRBV7-9 and TRBJ2-2; tentative D call: TRBD1 (6 bases). Germline V lookup: CDR1 SEHNR, CDR2 FQNEAQ (reference sequence). The length of the CDR3 is 17 residues. The V and J ends lost 5 bases and 4 bases respectively, with 20 bases between them. CDR3 coding DNA: TGTGCCAGCAGCCCAATAGTACAGGGTGGCGGCACCGGGGAGCTGTTTTTT. Residues: CASSPIVQGGGTGELFF.